This TCR beta chain was identified in a study of blood T cell repertoires in COVID-19 (dated by TCRdb to about 2020). With respect to the entire study: The collaborator samples originated in the United States, Italy and Spain and spanned the acute and convalescent phases of COVID-19. The prospective study material was composed of cDNA or gDNA derived from T cells, B-cell-depleted T cells, or PBMCs. The dataset comprised deeply sampled blood TCRbeta repertoires from subjects exposed to, actively infected with, or recovered from COVID-19. The repertoires were released in a freely available public database intended as a resource for research on the immune response to SARS-CoV-2. Samples came from the ongoing ImmuneRACE study (first 160 participants) plus 1,254 subjects from 6 global collaborators. Sample metadata almost always included a de-identified subject ID, COVID-19 status, age in years and sex. HLA class I and class II types, where available, came from metadata supplied by the sample provider rather than from assay-based typing. Overall study results and their limits: Clinical and demographic metadata were provided uncurated, with the amount varying by source and participant.

A few counts support this clone. The specificity of this receptor is unknown. Qualities for individual bases were not recorded, and no much larger clone is one base off. The CDR3 starts with the cysteine, ends with the phenylalanine, and has 15 residues. Of all the DNA, just the CDR3 is kept, 45 bases in frame from base 1. Trimming costs V 4 bases and J 0 bases, and their ends lie 12 bases apart. Reading the germline V gene (reference sequence) gives CDR1 LGHDT and CDR2 YNNKEL. TCRbeta CDR3 regions were amplified from genomic DNA by means of the immunoSEQ Assay, a bias-controlled multiplex PCR. The original methods were these. The number of nucleated cells in each sample was estimated from the amplification of reference gene primers within the assay. To quantify the absolute abundance of each unique TCRbeta CDR3 rearrangement, sequence reads were collapsed and filtered. For each sample, productive Simpson clonality was calculated by taking the square root of Simpson's diversity index across productive rearrangements. TCRdb mirrors the immuneACCESS table, restricted to in-frame sequences. Some clones are absent from its copies; in checked studies, under half trace to an unresolved V gene, and the reason for the others is unknown. V and J calls and clone size are as listed in that table; D and trimming were resolved from the DNA. The sample records 70,000 to 95,000 clones, 88% of which are singletons. The ten largest make up about 4.8% of the sample.

The collaborating institutions used their own protocols to collect whole blood in K2EDTA tubes. For TCRbeta analysis, collaborators shipped samples in one of three forms: frozen whole blood, isolated PBMCs, or DNA extracted from either of those sample types. The source of this sequence is a woman older than 75 with acute or convalescent COVID-19. The sequence joins TRBV3-1 (or the pseudogene TRBV3-2) to TRBJ1-2, with no confidently assigned D gene. Sequencing was done on a sample of peripheral blood. In nucleotides, the sequence is TGTGCCAGCAGCCCCCAGACCCGGGCTAACTATGGCTACACCTTC. This sequence encodes CASSPQTRANYGYTF.